A selection of T cell receptor beta chains follows, all from one sample in a study of CD8+ T cells in alopecia areata. Profiled with immunoSEQ multiplex PCR; TCRdb holds only in-frame clones, not every one. The table records 140,000 to 150,000 clones, around three fifths of them present only once. Material: CD4+ T cells sorted from blood, obtained at week 0. The receptor source for this set is a human donor with alopecia areata. The CDR3 runs from the conserved cysteine through the conserved F or W. D genes are given only for firm matches. The size field is filled for only some rows; it gives once, few, many or a size class.

V	D	J	size	DNA	CDR3
TRBV15	-	TRBJ1-4	-	TGTGCCACCAGCAGAGATTCAGGAGGGGGTGAAAAACTGTTTTTT	CATSRDSGGGEKLFF
TRBV30	TRBD2	TRBJ2-5	-	TGTGCCTGGAGCGACGTTGGGCGGGGGGGCCCCGAGACCCAGTACTTC	CAWSDVGRGGPETQYF
TRBV4-2	TRBD1	TRBJ1-1	few	TGTGCCAGCAGCCAGGACCGGGACAGGGCATCTCTAGCTTTCTTT	CASSQDRDRASLAFF
TRBV18	-	TRBJ2-5	-	TGTGCCAGCTCACCGGGACTCCAAGAGACCCAGTACTTC	CASSPGLQETQYF
TRBV7-9	-	TRBJ1-1	-	TGTGCCAGCAGCACCCCTACCCCCCCGAACACTGAAGCTTTCTTT	CASSTPTPPNTEAFF
TRBV5-4	-	TRBJ1-4	few	TGTGCCAGCAGCTTGTATGGGGGTAATGAAAAACTGTTTTTT	CASSLYGGNEKLFF
TRBV30	-	TRBJ2-7	-	TGTGCCCAAACCGGGGAGGCCTACGAGCAGTACTTC	CAQTGEAYEQYF
TRBV4-3	-	TRBJ1-5	-	TGCGCCAGCAGCCAAGAAGGCAGAAATAGCAATCAGCCCCAGCATTTT	CASSQEGRNSNQPQHF
TRBV7-9	TRBD1	TRBJ1-1	-	TGTGCCAGCAGCTTCGGGACAGGGGGCACTGAAGCTTTCTTT	CASSFGTGGTEAFF
TRBV7-9	-	TRBJ2-2	-	TGTGCCAGCAGCTTAGAGTGGACGAACACCGGGGAGCTGTTTTTT	CASSLEWTNTGELFF
TRBV4-3	-	TRBJ2-6	-	TGCGCCAGCAGCCAAGACCCGACAGCCTCGGGGGCCAACGTCCTGACTTTC	CASSQDPTASGANVLTF
TRBV30	-	TRBJ1-3	-	TGTGCCTGGAACGCAGGATTAGGAAACACCATATATTTT	CAWNAGLGNTIYF
TRBV4-3	-	TRBJ2-3	-	TGCGCCAGCAGCCAATACCCGGCGGGGGCTACGGGTATCAGCACAGATACGCAGTATTTT	CASSQYPAGATGISTDTQYF
TRBV25-1	-	TRBJ1-2	-	TGTGCCAGCAGCCCTAGAGTCGGTAGAAGGGCTAACTATGGCTACACCTTC	CASSPRVGRRANYGYTF
TRBV7-2	TRBD2	TRBJ2-3	-	TGTGCCAGCAGCTTAGCGTGGCGGGGGGCTCGAGGGCAGTATTTT	CASSLAWRGARGQYF
TRBV19	-	TRBJ2-5	-	TGTGCCAGTACCCAACAGGCAGGCCCTCGGGAGACCCAGTACTTC	CASTQQAGPRETQYF
TRBV4-3	-	TRBJ1-2	-	TGCGCCAGCAGCCCCGGGATGCGAGGGGGCTACACCTTC	CASSPGMRGGYTF
TRBV5-1	-	TRBJ1-1	-	TGCGCCAGCAGCTTGGGAGGAATGAACACTGAAGCTTTCTTT	CASSLGGMNTEAFF
TRBV29-1	-	TRBJ1-2	few	TGCAGCGTTGAGAAGGGGCGTGATGGCTACACCTTC	CSVEKGRDGYTF
TRBV6-4	TRBD1	TRBJ2-2	-	TGTGCCAGCAGTAAAGAGGGACAGGGAAACACCGGGGAGCTGTTTTTT	CASSKEGQGNTGELFF
TRBV7-2	-	TRBJ1-6	once	TGTGCCAGCAGCCTGGGCGGGACGGAATATTCACCCCTCCACTTT	CASSLGGTEYSPLHF
TRBV29-1	-	TRBJ1-2	few	TGCAGCGTTGGGGAGTTCGACTATGGCTACACCTTC	CSVGEFDYGYTF
TRBV7-3	TRBD1	TRBJ2-7	-	TGTGCCAGCAGCTTGGGACAGGCGAAAGACTACGAGCAGTACTTC	CASSLGQAKDYEQYF
TRBV27	-	TRBJ1-2	-	TGTGCCAGCAGTCTCCAGGCTAACTATGGCTACACCTTC	CASSLQANYGYTF
TRBV25-1	-	TRBJ1-2	-	TGTGCCAGCAGTGAAACACTGAACTATGGCTACACCTTC	CASSETLNYGYTF
TRBV7-2	-	TRBJ2-3	few	TGTGCCAGCAGCTCGCGATCAGGGAGCACAGATACGCAGTATTTT	CASSSRSGSTDTQYF
TRBV13	-	TRBJ1-2	-	TGTGCCAGCAGCTGGAGGGGTGACTATGGCTACACCTTC	CASSWRGDYGYTF
TRBV11-2	-	TRBJ2-2	-	TGTGCCAGCAGCCGCAGCCTACCCGGGGAGCTGTTTTTT	CASSRSLPGELFF
TRBV2	-	TRBJ2-3	-	TGTGCCAGCAGTGAAGCCCTCCGCACAGATACGCAGTATTTT	CASSEALRTDTQYF
TRBV2	-	TRBJ2-3	-	TGTGCCAGCACGTGGGGGGCTAGCACAGATACGCAGTATTTT	CASTWGASTDTQYF
TRBV6-6	-	TRBJ2-4	-	TGTGCCAGCAGTGTCTCGGGCCGGGTGACGGGGAACATTCAGTACTTC	CASSVSGRVTGNIQYF
TRBV9	-	TRBJ1-6	-	TGTGCCAGCAGCCCTGACCCGGGGAATTCACCCCTCCACTTT	CASSPDPGNSPLHF
TRBV6-5	TRBD1	TRBJ1-2	-	TGTGCCATAGGAGACAGGGGGCTCTATGGCTACACCTTC	CAIGDRGLYGYTF
TRBV29-1	-	TRBJ1-1	-	TGCAGCGTTAAGGGACGGCTGAACACTGAAGCTTTCTTT	CSVKGRLNTEAFF
TRBV30	-	TRBJ2-6	once	TGTGCCGCGGGTGGGTTCGCGGGGGCCAACGTCCTGACTTTC	CAAGGFAGANVLTF
TRBV7-9	-	TRBJ2-7	-	TGTGCCAGCAGCCCCCCTGGAGCAGAGGGATCCTACGAGCAGTACTTC	CASSPPGAEGSYEQYF
TRBV4-2	-	TRBJ1-1	-	TGTGCCAGCAGCCAAACGGACAGGAACACTGAAGCTTTCTTT	CASSQTDRNTEAFF
TRBV7-6	-	TRBJ1-1	-	TGTGCCAGCAGCCCTCGGTGGGAGAACACTGAAGCTTTCTTT	CASSPRWENTEAFF
TRBV10-3	-	TRBJ1-2	few	TGTGCCATCAGTTTGTCAGGGGTTGGGGGCTACACCTTC	CAISLSGVGGYTF
TRBV2	-	TRBJ1-2	-	TGTGCCAGCAGGGCCGGGACCATCTATGGCTACACCTTC	CASRAGTIYGYTF
TRBV27	TRBD1	TRBJ1-6	few	TGTGCCAGCAGCGACCGACAGGGATCACCCCTCCACTTT	CASSDRQGSPLHF
TRBV7-8	-	TRBJ1-5	-	TGTGCCAGCAGCTTTAGGGGCCGTGGCAATCAGCCCCAGCATTTT	CASSFRGRGNQPQHF
TRBV5-1	TRBD1	TRBJ2-7	-	TGCGCCAGCAGCTTGGTGAGGGGGCTCAACGAGCAGTACTTC	CASSLVRGLNEQYF
TRBV7-9	-	TRBJ1-1	few	TGTGCCAGCAGCAACCCCCGGATAGCTTTCTTT	CASSNPRIAFF
TRBV7-2	TRBD1	TRBJ2-5	-	TGTGCCAGCAGCTTAGGAACAGGGGGGGAGACCCAGTACTTC	CASSLGTGGETQYF
TRBV7-9	-	TRBJ2-3	-	TGTGCCAGCAGCCCTCTCCAGCGGGGCACAGATACGCAGTATTTT	CASSPLQRGTDTQYF
TRBV11-2	TRBD1	TRBJ2-7	-	TGTGCCAGCAGCGGGCCGGGACAGGGGGTCACCTACGAGCAGTACTTC	CASSGPGQGVTYEQYF
TRBV30	-	TRBJ1-1	few	-	CAWSVGGGTFF
TRBV6-6	TRBD2	TRBJ2-7	few	TGTGCCACCCTTACAGCGGGGAGCTACGAGCAGTACTTC	CATLTAGSYEQYF
TRBV29-1	-	TRBJ2-1	few	TGCAGCGCCCTACCCGGGTCTCGGCCCAATGAGCAGTTCTTC	CSALPGSRPNEQFF
TRBV7-9	-	TRBJ2-5	few	TGTGCCAGCAGCAAACGGAGATGGGAGACCCAGTACTTC	CASSKRRWETQYF
TRBV30	-	TRBJ1-2	-	TGTGCCCACCCCTTGAAGGGGACCGCGATAGGCTACACCTTC	CAHPLKGTAIGYTF